Listed below are T cell receptor beta chains from one sample, sequenced in a study of cytomegalovirus exposure and HLA in healthy donors. Profiled with immunoSEQ multiplex PCR; TCRdb holds only in-frame clones, not every one. The sample records under 150,000 clones, approximately 80% being singletons. The specimen was PBMCs. All receptors come from a young man in good health and CMV-seronegative. Each CDR3 is given with its conserved first and last residue. The D gene is left open where the match is weak. Some rows mark clone size as missing; the rest say once, few, many or name a class of expanded clone.

cdr3_aa cdr3_nt d_call j_call v_call clone_size
CASSYADRVNEQFF TGTGCCAGCAGTTACGCCGACAGGGTGAATGAGCAGTTCTTC TRBD1 TRBJ2-1 TRBV6-5 -
CASSLFGGGYNEQFF TGTGCCAGCAGCTTGTTCGGGGGGGGTTACAATGAGCAGTTCTTC TRBD2 TRBJ2-1 TRBV5-6 -
CASSLLAGAPSEQFF TGTGCCAGCAGCCTACTAGCGGGGGCCCCAAGTGAGCAGTTCTTC TRBD2 TRBJ2-1 TRBV9 few
CAWNRTPYNEQFF TGTGCCTGGAATCGCACTCCCTACAATGAGCAGTTCTTC - TRBJ2-1 TRBV30 -
CASSIEGLAHGYTF TGTGCCAGTAGTATAGAGGGACTTGCTCATGGCTACACCTTC - TRBJ1-2 TRBV19 -
CASRDYVTDTQYF TGTGCCAGCAGGGACTATGTGACAGATACGCAGTATTTT - TRBJ2-3 TRBV6-1 -
CASSPDRAGQPQHF TGTGCCAGCTCCCCTGACAGGGCTGGTCAGCCCCAGCATTTT TRBD1 TRBJ1-5 TRBV18 -
CASSPRTPGQYNEQFF TGTGCCAGCTCACCACGGACCCCGGGACAGTACAATGAGCAGTTCTTC TRBD1 TRBJ2-1 TRBV18 -
CASSPQGYTEAFF TGTGCCAGCAGCCCTCAGGGTTACACTGAAGCTTTCTTT - TRBJ1-1 TRBV7-2 -
CASSPAARGSSGNTIYF TGCGCCAGCAGCCCGGCCGCTAGAGGATCCTCTGGAAACACCATATATTTT - TRBJ1-3 TRBV5-1 -
CASSFDGTEDTEAFF TGTGCCAGCAGTTTTGACGGTACCGAGGACACTGAAGCTTTCTTT - TRBJ1-1 TRBV6-5 -
CASSKGFGEQPQHF TGTGCCAGTAGTAAAGGGTTCGGGGAACAGCCCCAGCATTTT - TRBJ1-5 TRBV19 -
CASSTQGLDWETQYF TGTGCCAGCAGCACCCAAGGACTAGATTGGGAGACCCAGTACTTC TRBD2 TRBJ2-5 TRBV11-2 -
CASSAKGQTSGNTIYF TGTGCCAGCAGCGCCAAGGGACAGACCAGTGGAAACACCATATATTTT TRBD1 TRBJ1-3 TRBV7-9 -